This T cell receptor beta chain was identified in a study of T cells in Graves' hyperthyroidism and ophthalmopathy. From RNA transcripts, TCR beta CDR3 regions were amplified. HTBI primers were the set used in a first-round RT-PCR of the TCR CDR3. TCRdb redid the calling of the multiplex PCR reads with MiXCR, one entry per CDR3 protein. The data show 550,000 to 700,000 distinct CDR3 sequences, roughly 14% seen once. Germline lookup yields CDR1 ENHRY and CDR2 SYGVKD. The CDR3 has 13 amino acids. V was pared by 5 bases and J by 3 bases, with 11 bases between. This clonotype was recorded a few times. The chain links TRBV10-3 to TRBJ2-7; a weak D match, TRBD1 (5 bases). Sequenced: blood. This receptor was taken from a woman in her thirties or forties with Graves' ophthalmopathy. CDR3 region: CAISLGQGYEQYF. The DNA for the CDR3 is TGTGCCATCAGTCTTGGTCAGGGCTACGAGCAGTACTTC.